The 26 T cell receptor beta chains below were found in one sample sequenced in a study of human T cells and chemical hapten exposure (dated by TCRdb to about 2021). The library came from RACE. The sample was run on a NextSeq 500. TCRdb reprocessed the public reads (quality trimming at Q25 with fastp, clone calling with MiXCR) and kept in-frame beta chains. CDR3 protein sequences are deduplicated, and each keeps its most common genes and DNA. The sample table records approximately 80,000 distinct CDR3 sequences; approximately 12% of these occur just once. The top ten constitute 4% to 5.5% of the sample. Per the publication, the time point label means: patch test 1, 2 weeks after DPC sensitization. The treatment or condition label of this sample denotes: therapeutic diphenylcyclopropenone sensitization with weekly scalp DPC. The source material was whole blood, sampled in connection with sensitization to the hapten diphenylcyclopropenone (DPC). The receptors derive from a woman aged 50 to 60 with alopecia areata. Some clones in this sample may be carry-over from other donors' samples.

The table lists this clonotype with many counts. The rearrangement links TRBV27 to TRBJ1-4, with D perhaps matching TRBD1 (5 bases). CDR3 length: 13 residues. Germline CDR1 reads MNHEY; CDR2 reads SMNVEV (reference sequence). V dropped 5 bases and J dropped 8 bases, with 12 bases sitting between them. The CDR3 protein is CASSRREGEKLFF. CDR3 bases: TGTGCCAGCAGTCGCAGGGAGGGCGAAAAACTGTTTTTT.

The chain uses TRBV29-1 and TRBJ1-1; TRBD1 is a possible D gene (6 bases). CDR3 length: 13 residues. The germline V gene encodes CDR1 SQVTM and CDR2 ANQGSEA. V lost 6 bases, J lost 6 bases, and 17 bases lay in between. CDR3 protein: CSVRGTQGSEAFF. In DNA form, the CDR3 reads TGCAGCGTCCGGGGGACACAAGGATCTGAAGCTTTCTTT. Variable domain in full (rest from reference TRBV29-1 and TRBJ1-1): SAVISQKPSRDICQRGTSLTIQCQVDSQVTMMFWYRQQPGQSLTLIATANQGSEATYESGFVIDKFPISRPNLTFSTLTVSNMSPEDSSIYLCSVRGTQGSEAFFGQGTRLTVV.

J is TRBJ1-6 and V is TRBV4-3; possibly TRBD1 for D (5 bases). Germline assignment: CDR1 LGHNA and CDR2 YSLEER. Deletions cut 4 bases from V and 12 bases from J, with 13 bases between. This CDR3 has 13 amino acids. The CDR3 sequence: CASSLGPFQPLHF. Here the CDR3 DNA reads TGCGCCAGCAGCCTGGGACCTTTCCAACCCCTCCACTTT.

This clonotype was counted only a few times. The chain couples TRBV18 to TRBJ1-1; possibly TRBD1 for D (6 bases). There are 16 residues in the CDR3. Germline V CDR1 and CDR2: KGHSH, LQKENI. Trimming took 3 bases from V and 0 from J, leaving 14 bases between them. CDR3 in DNA: TGTGCCAGCTCACCGGGACACTTGACTATGAACACTGAAGCTTTCTTT. Translation: CASSPGHLTMNTEAFF.

Ten or more counts support this clonotype. V is TRBV6-1 and J is TRBJ2-7; 9 bases line up with TRBD1. The CDR3 runs to 14 residues. V was pared by 10 bases and J by 3 bases, with 10 bases of the junction left unmatched. CDR1 MNHNS and CDR2 SASEGT come from the germline V gene. CDR3 protein: CATKTGTGNYEQYF. Written as DNA, the CDR3 is TGTGCCACCAAAACCGGGACAGGGAACTACGAGCAGTACTTC.

The chain combines TRBV13 with TRBJ2-1; D not certain. Between the trimmed V and J ends, which lost 4 bases and 2 bases, there was a span of 12 bases. Germline assignment: CDR1 PRHDT and CDR2 FYEKMQ (reference sequence). The CDR3 is made up of 15 amino acids. Written as DNA, the CDR3 is TGTGCCAGCAGCTCGCCGGAGCCCACCTACAATGAGCAGTTCTTC. Translation: CASSSPEPTYNEQFF.

The rearrangement links TRBV14 to TRBJ2-7, with D possibly being TRBD2 (5 bases). The CDR3 loop spans 12 amino acids. V gave up 3 bases and J gave up 8 bases, with 11 bases separating them. The germline V gene has CDR1 SGHDN and CDR2 FVKESK. CDR3 bases: TGTGCCAGCAGCCATCGCGGGTCTCAGCAGTACTTC. Translation: CASSHRGSQQYF.

This chain uses TRBV7-2 with TRBJ1-1; D is possibly TRBD1 (5 bases). Trimming removed 5 bases from V and 5 bases from J, with 12 bases in between. The CDR3 has 13 residues. From germline, CDR1 is SGHTA and CDR2 FQGNSA. The CDR3 region is CASSRGGGTEAFF. The CDR3 nucleotides read TGTGCCAGCAGCCGGGGGGGAGGAACTGAAGCTTTCTTT.

This clonotype was detected many times. The V call is TRBV7-9, the J call TRBJ2-1, with D possibly matching TRBD1 (8 bases). Trimming pared 8 bases from V and 8 bases from J, leaving 13 bases between. Germline V CDR1 and CDR2: SEHNR, FQNEAQ (reference sequence). This CDR3 region has 12 residues. DNA of the CDR3: TGTGCCAGCGCAACAGGGGGGGATGAGCAGTTCTTC. It codes for CASATGGDEQFF.

The gene calls are TRBV6-2 or TRBV6-3 and TRBJ1-5, with D hard to call. The CDR3 has 16 residues. Between the trimmed V and J ends, which lost 2 bases and 4 bases, there was a span of 15 bases. Germline loops: CDR1 MNHEY, CDR2 SVGEGT. CDR3 sequence reads: CASSYGSRGINQPQHF. The CDR3 bases are TGTGCCAGCAGTTACGGTTCTCGGGGAATAAATCAGCCCCAGCATTTT.

This clonotype was seen ten or more times. The chain links TRBV6-2 or TRBV6-3 to TRBJ2-1; 10 positions match TRBD2. Trimming at V came to 0 bases and at J to 7 bases, leaving 3 bases not matched to a gene. The CDR3 length is 15 residues. Germline V lookup: CDR1 MNHEY, CDR2 SVGEGT. CDR3 amino acids: CASSYSAGGGNEQFF. CDR3 DNA sequence: TGTGCCAGCAGTTACTCAGCGGGAGGGGGAAATGAGCAGTTCTTC.

This clonotype showed up many times. The chain carries TRBV29-1 and TRBJ2-6, with D uncertain. Germline V gene sequence: CDR1 SQVTM, CDR2 ANQGSEA. The CDR3 totals 13 residues. V lost 3 bases, J lost 0 bases, and 3 bases lay in between. This chain's CDR3 is CSVEPSGANVLTF. The CDR3 nucleotides are TGCAGCGTTGAGCCCTCTGGGGCCAACGTCCTGACTTTC. Full variable domain (rest looked up from reference TRBV29-1 and TRBJ2-6): SAVISQKPSRDICQRGTSLTIQCQVDSQVTMMFWYRQQPGQSLTLIATANQGSEATYESGFVIDKFPISRPNLTFSTLTVSNMSPEDSSIYLCSVEPSGANVLTFGAGSRLTVL.

The rearrangement joins TRBV12-3 or TRBV12-4 to TRBJ2-7; a possible D gene is TRBD2 (7 bases). The length of the CDR3 is 15 residues. The V and J ends lost 4 bases and 2 bases respectively, with 15 bases between them. DNA of the CDR3: TGTGCCAGCAGTTCCGGCGGCGGGGGCACCTACGAGCAGTACTTC. Protein sequence: CASSSGGGGTYEQYF.

In this sample, this clonotype turned up a few times. CDR3 DNA sequence: TGTGCCTGGAGTGTTGGGCGGCCTCCAATCGAAGCTTTCTTT. Translated, it gives CAWSVGRPPIEAFF. This chain connects TRBV30 to TRBJ1-1; D not certain. With 0 bases removed from V and 8 bases from J, the gap between germline ends came to 16 bases. This CDR3 contains 14 residues. Germline loops: CDR1 GTSNPN, CDR2 SVGIG (reference sequence).

The CDR3 region is CSAERAGVRETQYF. The CDR3 bases are TGCAGCGCCGAACGAGCGGGAGTTAGAGAGACCCAGTACTTC. This rearrangement joins TRBV29-1 to TRBJ2-5, with 8 bases matching TRBD2. V lost 7 bases and J lost 4; bases outside the gene matches: 11. The CDR3 spans 14 residues. Germline CDR1 reads SQVTM; CDR2 reads ANQGSEA.

The J gene is TRBJ1-1, the V gene TRBV4-3, with D possibly TRBD1 on 5 matching bases. Trimming stripped 3 bases from V and 0 bases from J, with 14 bases between. The CDR3 sequence is 16 residues long. Germline loops: CDR1 LGHNA, CDR2 YSLEER. The CDR3 nucleotides are TGCGCCAGCAGCCAGAATCCGGGACTGATGAACACTGAAGCTTTCTTT. Translating gives CASSQNPGLMNTEAFF.

The sample holds many counts of this clonotype. The V call is TRBV12-3 or TRBV12-4, the J call TRBJ2-7; D possibly matches TRBD1 or TRBD2 (5 bases each). Trimming shortened V by 5 bases and J by 2 bases, and 19 bases separated the two germline ends. CDR3 size: 16 residues. The CDR3 coding sequence is TGTGCCAGCAGTCTCCAGGGATGGGTCGGGACCTACGAGCAGTACTTC. This encodes CASSLQGWVGTYEQYF.

As regards this clonotype: A much larger clone lies a single base off, so this may be a read error. The CDR3 region is CTSSLIAFTTGELFF. The CDR3 region has the DNA TGTACCAGCAGCTTAATAGCTTTTACCACCGGGGAGCTGTTTTTT. The chain joins TRBV7-3 to TRBJ2-2; D remains ambiguous. Germline CDR1 is SGHTA and CDR2 is FQGTGA. This CDR3 contains 15 residues.

Remarks on this clonotype: This may come from a read error, since a much larger clone is one base off. V and J are TRBV10-3 and TRBJ2-3; D unresolved. This CDR3 spans 14 amino acids. The germline V gene encodes CDR1 ENHRY and CDR2 SYGVKD. The ends were cut back, 0 bases at V and 4 bases at J, with 8 bases in the middle. DNA of the CDR3: TGTGCCATCAGTGAGTCAGGGATCCCAGATACGCAGTATTTT. Translated: CAISESGIPDTQYF.

A word on this clonotype: This sequence may be a read error, since a much larger clone differs from it by one base. Without the conserved terminal phenylalanine or tryptophan, this CDR3 likely stems from a read error. The chain joins TRBV20-1 to TRBJ2-1; 11 bases fit TRBD2. Germline V lookup: CDR1 DFQATT, CDR2 SNEGSKA (reference sequence). V shed 4 bases and J 5 bases; nucleotides not matched to a gene: 10. This CDR3 spans 16 amino acids. This CDR3 reads CSAKLAGVFPNNEQFS. The CDR3 DNA is TGCAGTGCTAAACTAGCGGGAGTTTTCCCTAACAATGAGCAGTTCTCC.

The chain employs TRBV24-1 and TRBJ2-1; 14 bases are a match to TRBD2. The CDR3 is 16 amino acids. The germline CDR1 and CDR2 sequences are KGHDR and SFDVKD. Unmatched junction bases numbered 8, after V lost 10 bases and J lost 4 bases. The CDR3 loop is CATLWTSGGKYNEQFF. The CDR3 DNA is TGTGCCACGCTATGGACTAGCGGGGGGAAATACAATGAGCAGTTCTTC.

On this clonotype itself: A much larger clone lies one base from this, so it may be a read error. This sequence joins TRBV19 and TRBJ2-5; D not certain. CDR3 length equals 15 residues. Per the germline V gene, CDR1 is LNHDA and CDR2 is SQIVND (reference sequence). Trimming left V 6 bases short and J 3 bases short, with 17 bases between. DNA of the CDR3: TGTGCCAGTAGCGACCCGTCGCGCGTGAAAGAGACCCAGTACTTC. Translation: CASSDPSRVKETQYF.

The chain uses TRBV12-3 or TRBV12-4 and TRBJ2-1; 10 bases are shared with TRBD2. The CDR3 consists of 15 residues. V lost 0 bases to trimming and J lost 8 bases; unmatched junction nucleotides: 4. The CDR3 spells CASSLAGLAGDEQFF. CDR3 coding DNA: TGTGCCAGCAGTTTAGCCGGGCTAGCGGGAGATGAGCAGTTCTTC.

This clonotype was recorded many times. The chain joins TRBV6-2 or TRBV6-3 to TRBJ2-1; D perhaps matches TRBD1 (5 bases). The CDR3 has 13 amino acids. Germline loops: CDR1 MNHEY, CDR2 SVGEGT. Trimming removed 2 bases at V and 13 bases at J, with 15 bases between. CDR3 region: CASSYDPQGFQFF. The CDR3 bases are TGTGCCAGCAGTTACGATCCCCAGGGCTTTCAGTTCTTC.

This clonotype was seen more than once but under ten times. This chain connects TRBV20-1 to TRBJ2-1; TRBD2 matches 8 bases. V was clipped by 2 bases and J by 8 bases; unmatched bases: 14. Per germline, CDR1 DFQATT and CDR2 SNEGSKA (reference sequence). The CDR3 loop spans 16 amino acids. The CDR3 here is CSARSRSGGTFYEQFF. The CDR3 nucleotides read TGCAGTGCTAGATCACGAAGCGGGGGCACCTTCTATGAGCAGTTCTTC.

This clonotype was seen a few times. V gene TRBV20-1 combines with J gene TRBJ2-7; D is perhaps TRBD1 (6 bases). The CDR3 totals 14 residues. Germline V lookup: CDR1 DFQATT, CDR2 SNEGSKA (reference sequence). V lost 3 bases to trimming and J lost 0 bases, with 12 bases between them. The CDR3 spells CSARDRQSSYEQYF. The CDR3 nucleotides read TGCAGTGCTAGGGACAGACAGAGCTCCTACGAGCAGTACTTC.